This T cell receptor (beta chain) was identified during a study of monozygotic twins with inflammatory bowel disease. Study outcomes and limitations: No single strong signal or clonotype associated with IBD was supported.

CDR1 and CDR2 (germline): LGHDT, YNNKEL (reference sequence). The CDR3 has 14 amino acids. As to this clonotype: Antigen unknown.

From roughly 3,300 ng of total RNA, each TCR library was prepared. cDNA synthesis was performed in eight separate reactions for each sample. TCRdb reprocessed the 5' RACE reads and keeps a single row for each CDR3 protein, giving no DNA. This sample's table has approximately 420,000 distinct CDR3 sequences. The sequenced sample consisted of blood. This clonotype was sampled from a human donor with ulcerative colitis or Crohn's disease, or a healthy co-twin of an affected twin (not recorded which). The V call is TRBV3-1, the J call TRBJ1-6. CDR3: CASSRDLGNSPLHF. Variable domain in full (rest from reference TRBV3-1 and TRBJ1-6): DTAVSQTPKYLVTQMGNDKSIKCEQNLGHDTMYWYKQDSKKFLKIMFSYNNKELIINETVPNRFSPKSPDKAHLNLHINSLELGDSAVYFCASSRDLGNSPLHFGNGTRLTVT.